A few counts support the clone carrying this T cell receptor beta chain. TCR beta CDR3 sequences were amplified from RNA transcripts. The TCR CDR3 was amplified in a first-round RT-PCR using the HTBI primer set. From the multiplex PCR reads, TCRdb called clonotypes with MiXCR, one entry per CDR3 protein. The table has about 710,000 distinct CDR3 sequences, roughly 17% seen once. This record belongs to a study of T cells in Graves' hyperthyroidism and ophthalmopathy. Graves' hyperthyroidism was deemed stable given no ophthalmopathy progression within 18 months. V shed 3 bases and J shed 6 bases, with 16 bases lying between them. Per the germline V gene, CDR1 is SGHDT and CDR2 is YYEEEE. CDR3 length: 15 amino acids.

Specimen: blood. The source is a man aged 18 to 35 with Graves' hyperthyroidism. The genes are TRBV5-6 and TRBJ1-5; D gene ambiguous. CDR3 sequence reads: CASSSSRRPLQPQHF. DNA for the CDR3: TGTGCCAGCAGCTCGTCGAGACGCCCGCTTCAGCCCCAGCATTTT.